This T cell receptor (beta chain) came from a study of shared clonotypes between healthy human individuals. Study-wide results and limits: All-four-donor shared clonotypes had higher generation probabilities than non-shared clonotypes did.

As to this clone: The antigen is not known.

Across several immunoSEQ plates, the genomic DNA of each subset was split evenly. Produced via immunoSEQ multiplex PCR; TCRdb's table is partial and in-frame only. This table has more than 2 million clones, under 97% appearing once. Between the trimmed V and J ends, which lost 6 bases and 2 bases, there was a span of 2 bases. This CDR3 has 10 residues. Germline loops: CDR1 SGHRS, CDR2 YFSETQ. The V and J genes are TRBV5-1 and TRBJ1-1; D is ambiguous. Sequenced input: naive CD4+ T cells sorted from blood. Regarding subset: CD45RA+ positively selected. This clonotype was sampled from a man aged 18 to 29 in good health. The CDR3 DNA sequence: TGCGCCAGCACAAACACTGAAGCTTTCTTT. It is translated as CASTNTEAFF.